This T cell receptor beta chain emerged from a study of T cell responses to AZD1222 COVID-19 vaccine. The length of the CDR3 is 15 residues. CDR1 is MGHRA, CDR2 YSYEKL, per germline. The V gene lost 1 base and the J gene lost 0 bases, with 7 bases spanning the gap. Study-wide results and limits: Variant regions that are unmutated are reportedly the target of nearly half of spike-specific TCRs. The study found Spike-specific TCR breadth and depth rose after two AZD1222 doses. Regions 160-218 and 743-854 dominated among vaccine-associated CD4 TCRs spanning spike.

Here immunoSEQ multiplex PCR was the method, and the copy in TCRdb shows in-frame clones only, minus some. The sample yields about 180,000 clones, about 91% seen once. Concerning this clone itself: What it binds is not known.

The chain couples TRBV4-1 to TRBJ1-5; the D is unclear. The starting material was peripheral blood, obtained on day 0 of AZD1222 vaccination. This receptor was obtained from an adult in good health. The CDR3 sequence: CASSQGPNSNQPQHF. CDR3 sequence (DNA): TGCGCCAGCAGCCAAGGTCCCAATAGCAATCAGCCCCAGCATTTT.